This T cell receptor beta chain was retrieved from a study of T cells in Graves' hyperthyroidism and ophthalmopathy. Study findings and constraints: Blood also contained most expanded thyroid clonotypes above 0.001.

Deletions cut 5 bases from V and 1 base from J, with 9 bases between. The CDR3 runs 15 residues. CDR1 and CDR2 (germline): SGHTA, FQGNSA. The CDR3 regions of TCR beta were amplified from RNA transcripts. With the HTBI primer set, the TCR CDR3 went through a first round of RT-PCR. Each CDR3 protein gets one entry after TCRdb re-called the multiplex PCR reads with MiXCR. The sample contains hundreds of thousands of distinct CDR3 sequences, approximately 40% of which appear only once. This clonotype was detected many times. Its antigen is still unknown. V and J are TRBV7-2 and TRBJ2-6, with D unresolved. Sequencing was carried out using blood. This receptor was taken from a man between 18 and 35 years old with Graves' hyperthyroidism. The CDR3 protein is CASSPGPSGANVLTF. CDR3 DNA sequence: TGTGCCAGCAGCCCTGGCCCATCTGGGGCCAACGTCCTGACTTTC.